The TCR beta chain described here comes from a study of T cells after yellow fever vaccination. General observations from the study: Few clonotypes appeared in both CD4 and CD8 compartments. Most clones from primary vaccination resurfaced after the booster (approximately 97% CD4, around 90% CD8). It was the secondary response that reached its peak faster, day 5 versus 15, but it was weaker.

The study made its TCR cDNA through 5'RACE template switching. That step introduced a universal primer site along with UMIs. TCRdb used MiXCR to reprocess the 5' RACE reads, holding one entry per CDR3 protein. The sample lists 150,000 to 200,000 distinct CDR3 sequences, 9.3% occurring once. This clonotype was seen ten or more times. Its antigen is not known. The germline V gene encodes CDR1 SEHNR and CDR2 FQNEAQ (reference sequence). The V segment lost 4 bases and the J segment 3 bases; nucleotides outside the gene matches: 10. The CDR3 consists of 16 residues. The V call is TRBV7-9, the J call TRBJ2-3, with 7 bases lining up with TRBD2. Sequenced material: CD8+ T cells sorted from PBMCs, taken 45 days after the yellow fever booster vaccination. The receptor comes from a man between 18 and 29 years old who received the YFV17D yellow fever vaccine. The CDR3 here is CASSWEGLGRTDTQYF. CDR3 sequence (DNA): TGTGCCAGCAGCTGGGAGGGACTCGGGAGAACAGATACGCAGTATTTT.